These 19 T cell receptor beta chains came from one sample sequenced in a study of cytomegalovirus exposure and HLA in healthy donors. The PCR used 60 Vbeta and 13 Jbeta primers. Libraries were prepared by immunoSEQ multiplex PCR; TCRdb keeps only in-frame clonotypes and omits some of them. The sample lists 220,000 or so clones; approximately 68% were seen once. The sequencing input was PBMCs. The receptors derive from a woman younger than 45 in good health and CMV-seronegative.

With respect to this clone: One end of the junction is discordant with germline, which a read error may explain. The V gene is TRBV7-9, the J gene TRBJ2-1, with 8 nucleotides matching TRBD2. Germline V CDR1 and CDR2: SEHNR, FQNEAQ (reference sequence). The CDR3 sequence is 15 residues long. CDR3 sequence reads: CSSSFIAGNDNEQFF. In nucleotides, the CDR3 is TGTTCCAGCAGCTTTATAGCGGGAAACGATAATGAGCAGTTCTTC.

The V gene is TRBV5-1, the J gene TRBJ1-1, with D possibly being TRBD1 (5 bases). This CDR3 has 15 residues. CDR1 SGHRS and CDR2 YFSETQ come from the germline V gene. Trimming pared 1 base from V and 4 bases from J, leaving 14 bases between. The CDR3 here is CASSLIPGEVTEAFF. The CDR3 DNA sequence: TGCGCCAGCAGCTTGATCCCGGGGGAAGTCACTGAAGCTTTCTTT.

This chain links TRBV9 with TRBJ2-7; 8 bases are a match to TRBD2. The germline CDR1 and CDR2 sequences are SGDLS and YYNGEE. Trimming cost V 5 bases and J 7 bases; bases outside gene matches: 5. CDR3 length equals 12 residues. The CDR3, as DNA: TGTGCCAGCAGTACCGGGGGGGGTGAGCAGTACTTC. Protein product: CASSTGGGEQYF.

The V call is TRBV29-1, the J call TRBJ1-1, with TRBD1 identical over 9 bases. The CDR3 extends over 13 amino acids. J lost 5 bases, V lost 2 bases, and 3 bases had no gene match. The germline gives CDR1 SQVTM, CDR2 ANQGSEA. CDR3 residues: CSVETGGRTEAFF. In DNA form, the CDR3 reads TGCAGCGTTGAAACAGGGGGCCGGACTGAAGCTTTCTTT.

CDR3 protein: CASSQDPGGSGKLFF. The CDR3 DNA reads as TGCGCCAGCAGCCAAGATCCAGGGGGCTCGGGTAAACTGTTTTTT. The chain combines TRBV4-1 with TRBJ1-4; 8 bases agree with TRBD1. Trimming cost V 0 bases and J 11 bases; bases outside gene matches: 8. CDR3 length: 15 amino acids. Germline-derived CDR1 and CDR2 are MGHRA and YSYEKL.

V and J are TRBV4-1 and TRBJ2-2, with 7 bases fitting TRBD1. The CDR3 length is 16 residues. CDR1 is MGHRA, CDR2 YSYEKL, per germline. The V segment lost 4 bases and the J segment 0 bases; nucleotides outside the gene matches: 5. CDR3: CASSPWQGANTGELFF. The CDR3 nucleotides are TGCGCCAGCAGCCCCTGGCAGGGGGCGAACACCGGGGAGCTGTTTTTT.

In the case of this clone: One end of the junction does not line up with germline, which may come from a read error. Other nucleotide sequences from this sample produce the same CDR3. CDR3 sequence (DNA): TGTGCCAGCAGGGAGGCCCTTTATAATTCCCCCCTCCACTTT. Translating it yields CASREALYNSPLHF. This sequence joins TRBV25-1 and TRBJ1-6; D ambiguous. CDR1 is MGHDK and CDR2 is SYGVNS in the germline V gene. The CDR3 is 14 residues long.

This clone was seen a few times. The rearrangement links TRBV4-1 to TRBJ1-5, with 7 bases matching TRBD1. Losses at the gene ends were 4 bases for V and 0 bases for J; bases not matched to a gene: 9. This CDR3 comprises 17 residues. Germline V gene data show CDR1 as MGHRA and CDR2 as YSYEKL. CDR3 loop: CASSLSLTGSSNQPQHF. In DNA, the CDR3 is TGCGCCAGCAGCCTTTCTTTGACAGGGTCTAGCAATCAGCCCCAGCATTTT.

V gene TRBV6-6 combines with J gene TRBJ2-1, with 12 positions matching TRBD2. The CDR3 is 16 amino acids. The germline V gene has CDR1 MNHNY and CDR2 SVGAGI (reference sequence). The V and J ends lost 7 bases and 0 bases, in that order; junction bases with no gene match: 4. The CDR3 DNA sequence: TGTGCCAGCAAGGGACTAGCGGGCCGCTCCTACAATGAGCAGTTCTTC. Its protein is CASKGLAGRSYNEQFF.

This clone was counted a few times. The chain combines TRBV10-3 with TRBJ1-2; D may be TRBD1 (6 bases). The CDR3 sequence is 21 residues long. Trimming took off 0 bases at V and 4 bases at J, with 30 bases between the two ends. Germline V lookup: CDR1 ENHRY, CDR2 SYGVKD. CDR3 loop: CAISESKSRTVEFIGPYGYTF. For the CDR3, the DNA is TGTGCCATCAGTGAGTCTAAATCCCGGACAGTGGAATTTATTGGACCCTATGGCTACACCTTC.

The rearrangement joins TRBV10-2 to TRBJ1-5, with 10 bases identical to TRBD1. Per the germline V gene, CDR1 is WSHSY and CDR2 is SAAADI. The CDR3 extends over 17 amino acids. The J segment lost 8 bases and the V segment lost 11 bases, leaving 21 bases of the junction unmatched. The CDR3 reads CAGAIMTGTGAREPQHF. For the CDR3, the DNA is TGCGCCGGGGCCATCATGACCGGGACAGGGGCTAGGGAGCCCCAGCATTTT.

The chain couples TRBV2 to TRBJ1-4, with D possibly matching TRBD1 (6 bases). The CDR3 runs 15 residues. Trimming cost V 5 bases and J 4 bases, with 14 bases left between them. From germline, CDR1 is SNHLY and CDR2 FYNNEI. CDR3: CASSTGQKINEKLFF. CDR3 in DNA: TGTGCCAGCAGTACCGGACAGAAGATTAATGAAAAACTGTTTTTT.

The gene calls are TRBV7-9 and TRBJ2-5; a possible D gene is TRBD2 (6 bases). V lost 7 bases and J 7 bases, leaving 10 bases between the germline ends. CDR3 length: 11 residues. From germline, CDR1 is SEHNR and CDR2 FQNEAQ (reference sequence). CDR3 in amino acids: CASKEGSTQYF. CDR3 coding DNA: TGTGCCAGCAAGGAGGGATCGACCCAGTACTTC.

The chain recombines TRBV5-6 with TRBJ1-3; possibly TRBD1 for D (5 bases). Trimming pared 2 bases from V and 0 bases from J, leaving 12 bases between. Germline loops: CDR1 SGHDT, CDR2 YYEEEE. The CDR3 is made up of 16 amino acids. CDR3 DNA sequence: TGTGCCAGCAGCTTCACAGGCAGATTCTCTGGAAACACCATATATTTT. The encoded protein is CASSFTGRFSGNTIYF.

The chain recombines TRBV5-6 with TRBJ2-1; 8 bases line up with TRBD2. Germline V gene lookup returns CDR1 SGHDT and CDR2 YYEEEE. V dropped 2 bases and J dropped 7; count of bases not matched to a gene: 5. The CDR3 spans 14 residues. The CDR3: CASSFIAGFNEQFF. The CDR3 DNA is TGTGCCAGCAGCTTTATAGCGGGATTTAATGAGCAGTTCTTC.

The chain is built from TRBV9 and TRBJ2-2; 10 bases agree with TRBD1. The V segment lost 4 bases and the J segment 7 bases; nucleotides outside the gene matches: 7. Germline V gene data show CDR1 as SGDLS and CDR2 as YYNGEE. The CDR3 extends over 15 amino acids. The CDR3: CASSTRTGGYGELFF. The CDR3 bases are TGTGCCAGCAGCACACGGACAGGGGGGTACGGGGAGCTGTTTTTT.

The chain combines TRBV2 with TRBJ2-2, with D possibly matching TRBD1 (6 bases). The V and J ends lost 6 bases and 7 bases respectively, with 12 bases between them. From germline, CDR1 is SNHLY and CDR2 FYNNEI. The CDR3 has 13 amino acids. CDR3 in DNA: TGTGCCAGCAGAAACGCAGGGGACGGGGAGCTGTTTTTT. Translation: CASRNAGDGELFF.

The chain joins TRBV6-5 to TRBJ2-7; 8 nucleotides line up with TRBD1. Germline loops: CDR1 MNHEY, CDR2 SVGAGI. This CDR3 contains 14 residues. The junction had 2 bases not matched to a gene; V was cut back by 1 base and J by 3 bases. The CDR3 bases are TGTGCCAGCAGTTACTTAGGACAGGGCTACGAGCAGTACTTC. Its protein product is CASSYLGQGYEQYF.

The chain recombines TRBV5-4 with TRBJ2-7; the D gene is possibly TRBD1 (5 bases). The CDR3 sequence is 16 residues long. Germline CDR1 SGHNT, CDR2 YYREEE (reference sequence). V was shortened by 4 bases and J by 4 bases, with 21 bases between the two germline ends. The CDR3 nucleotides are TGTGCCAGCAGCCCGATGTCAAGGGGCAGCCCTTACGAGCAGTACTTC. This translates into CASSPMSRGSPYEQYF.